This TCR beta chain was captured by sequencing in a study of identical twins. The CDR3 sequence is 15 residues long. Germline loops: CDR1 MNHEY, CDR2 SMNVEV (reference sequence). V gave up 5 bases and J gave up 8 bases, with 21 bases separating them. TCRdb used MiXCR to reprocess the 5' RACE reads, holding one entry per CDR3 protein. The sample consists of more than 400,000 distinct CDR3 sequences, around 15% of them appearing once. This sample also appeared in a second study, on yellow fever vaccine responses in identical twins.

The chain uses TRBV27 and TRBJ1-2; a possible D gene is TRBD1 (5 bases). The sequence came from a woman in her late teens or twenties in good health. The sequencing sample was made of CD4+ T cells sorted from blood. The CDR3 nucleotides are TGTGCCAGCAGTACCAGAGTCGACAGTGCGTGGGGCTACACCTTC. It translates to CASSTRVDSAWGYTF.